The 15 T cell receptor beta chains below come from one sample, sequenced in a study of blood T cells in healthy people across ages. Primers used in a second PCR of roughly 7 to 12 cycles were a sample-barcoded 5' primer and a J-beta primer mix. TCRdb re-called the 5' RACE reads through MiXCR, storing one row per CDR3 protein. Here the sample spans around 1.5 million distinct CDR3 sequences, approximately 38% being singletons. The material sequenced was blood. The receptors derive from a woman aged 18-29 years in good health.

This clonotype was counted a few times. The J gene is TRBJ1-4, the V gene TRBV7-8; D call uncertain. CDR1 is SGHVS, CDR2 FQNEAQ, per germline. V lost 2 bases and J lost 0, with 10 bases in between. CDR3 length: 16 amino acids. CDR3 nucleotide sequence: TGTGCCAGCAGCTTACGGACGTGGGCAACTAATGAAAAACTGTTTTTT. Its translation: CASSLRTWATNEKLFF. The full variable domain, in which reference TRBV7-8 and TRBJ1-4 provide the parts outside the CDR3, is GAGVSQSPRYKVAKRGQDVALRCDPISGHVSLFWYQQALGQGPEFLTYFQNEAQLDKSGLPSDRFFAERPEGSVSTLKIQRTQQEDSAVYLCASSLRTWATNEKLFFGSGTQLSVL.

V gene TRBV18 combines with J gene TRBJ1-1; 7 nucleotides align to TRBD1. CDR3 size: 15 residues. Germline CDR1 reads KGHSH; CDR2 reads LQKENI. V lost 3 bases, J lost 0 bases, and 4 bases stayed unmatched. The CDR3 spells CASSPTTGLNTEAFF. The CDR3 nucleotides read TGTGCCAGCTCACCGACGACAGGGCTGAACACTGAAGCTTTCTTT.

The CDR3 here is CASSLRGCEQYF. Written as DNA, the CDR3 is TGTGCCAGCAGTTTACGGGGATGCGAGCAGTACTTC. The rearrangement uses TRBV27 and TRBJ2-5; a weak D match, TRBD2 (5 bases). The tail of the sequence fits TRBJ2-7 better, so the J call may be wrong. Germline V gives CDR1 MNHEY, CDR2 SMNVEV (reference sequence). This CDR3 region has 12 residues.

The rearrangement links TRBV12-3 or TRBV12-4 to TRBJ2-7, with 8 nucleotides matching TRBD2. The DNA end is a closer match to TRBJ2-4, so the J assignment may be wrong. There are 15 residues in the CDR3. The CDR3 is CASSSGGGAKNIQYF. CDR3 nucleotide sequence: TGTGCCAGCAGCTCCGGGGGGGGTGCCAAAAACATTCAGTACTTC.

The gene calls are TRBV14 and TRBJ1-3; D ambiguous. Trimming removed 2 bases from V and 6 bases from J, with 11 bases in between. CDR3 size: 14 residues. Germline CDR1 and CDR2: SGHDN and FVKESK. In DNA form, the CDR3 reads TGTGCCAGCAGCCAAAGAAATCTGGAAAACACCATATATTTT. Its translation: CASSQRNLENTIYF.

This clonotype has a single count. The CDR3 nucleotides are TGTGCCAGCAGTTCCTTACGGGACAGGGATCAGAAGGGGCAGTACTTC. This gives the protein CASSSLRDRDQKGQYF. This chain links TRBV6-6 with TRBJ2-7; TRBD1 matches at 9 bases. V trimming: 4 bases; J trimming: 9 bases; junction bases outside the gene matches: 16. This CDR3 spans 16 amino acids. Germline V gene lookup returns CDR1 MNHNY and CDR2 SVGAGI (reference sequence).

This clonotype has at least ten counts. CDR3 in DNA: TGTGCCAGCAGTACCAGGGAGGGGGAGCTGTTTTTT. Translated: CASSTREGELFF. The chain carries TRBV12-3 or TRBV12-4 and TRBJ2-2; either TRBD1 or TRBD2 may fit D (5 bases each). This CDR3 has 12 residues. Trimming took off 5 bases at V and 8 bases at J, with 9 bases between the two ends.

This clonotype has ten or more counts. Just one base apart from a much larger clone, this may be a read error. The chain uses TRBV4-1 and TRBJ2-3; 7 nucleotides line up with TRBD2. Germline CDR1 reads MGHRA; CDR2 reads YSYEKL. The CDR3 consists of 15 residues. Losses at the gene ends were 4 bases for V and 5 bases for J; bases not matched to a gene: 9. The CDR3 loop is CASSPGGGVGDTQYF. CDR3 DNA sequence: TGCGCCAGCAGCCCCGGGGGAGGGGTTGGAGATACGCAGTATTTT.

The chain has TRBV12-3 or TRBV12-4 and TRBJ2-6; perhaps TRBD1 as D (5 bases). CDR3 size: 16 residues. With 5 bases removed from V and 2 bases from J, the gap between germline ends came to 13 bases. This CDR3 is CASSTPGIPGANVLTF. The CDR3 region has the DNA TGTGCCAGCAGTACCCCAGGGATTCCTGGGGCCAACGTCCTGACTTTC.

As regards this clonotype: One end of the junction fails to match germline, which may point to a read error. This chain connects TRBV18 to TRBJ2-7; no clear D. Germline V CDR1 and CDR2: KGHSH, LQKENI. CDR3 size: 13 residues. Here the CDR3 reads CASSVSSSYVQYF. DNA of the CDR3: TGTGCCAGCTCAGTCAGTAGCTCCTACGTGCAGTACTTC.

This clonotype has only a few counts. The chain uses TRBV11-1 and TRBJ2-5, with 14 bases lining up with TRBD2. CDR1 is SGHAT and CDR2 is FQDESV in the germline V gene (reference sequence). V was clipped by 2 bases and J by 6 bases; unmatched bases: 20. This CDR3 comprises 21 residues. CDR3 protein: CASSLLGLAGDARVFSQTQYF. CDR3 in DNA: TGTGCCAGCAGCTTACTGGGACTAGCGGGAGACGCTCGGGTTTTTTCCCAGACCCAGTACTTC.

The V call is TRBV7-9, the J call TRBJ2-1, with D unclear. Germline V CDR1 and CDR2: SEHNR, FQNEAQ (reference sequence). The CDR3 totals 13 residues. V lost 2 bases and J lost 6, with 8 bases in between. The CDR3 sequence is CASSLSRLNEQFF. In DNA form, the CDR3 reads TGTGCCAGCAGCTTAAGCCGACTCAATGAGCAGTTCTTC.

The chain carries TRBV7-9 and TRBJ2-7, with D possibly TRBD2 on 6 matching bases. The CDR3 runs to 15 residues. Germline V gives CDR1 SEHNR, CDR2 FQNEAQ (reference sequence). The V gene lost 0 bases and the J gene lost 3 bases, with 12 bases spanning the gap. The CDR3 sequence is CASSLAIGRGYEQYF. CDR3 bases: TGTGCCAGCAGCTTAGCGATAGGGCGGGGCTACGAGCAGTACTTC.

V usage is TRBV6-6 and J usage is TRBJ1-5; D uncertain. V was trimmed by 0 bases and J by 10 bases, leaving 7 bases between them. The CDR3 totals 12 residues. Germline CDR1 reads MNHNY; CDR2 reads SVGAGI (reference sequence). CDR3 sequence (DNA): TGTGCCAGCAGTTACTCGGCGGAACCCCAGCATTTT. Translated, it gives CASSYSAEPQHF.

This clonotype was seen a few times. This chain uses TRBV20-1 with TRBJ1-2; D is ambiguous. V lost 8 bases to trimming and J lost 6 bases, with 13 bases between them. This CDR3 is 11 amino acids long. Per the germline V gene, CDR1 is DFQATT and CDR2 is SNEGSKA (reference sequence). The CDR3 loop is CSPPGINGYTF. The CDR3 DNA reads as TGCAGTCCCCCGGGGATAAATGGCTACACCTTC.